The 31 T cell receptor beta chains given below trace back to one sample, sequenced in a study of cytomegalovirus exposure and HLA in healthy donors. Produced via immunoSEQ multiplex PCR; TCRdb's table is partial and in-frame only. The sample holds roughly 270,000 clones, 85% to 90% seen once. Sequenced: PBMCs. The origin of the receptors is a woman younger than 30 in good health and CMV-seronegative.

This chain uses TRBV11-3 with TRBJ2-7, with TRBD2 matching over 8 bases. V lost 4 bases to trimming and J lost 2 bases; unmatched junction nucleotides: 4. CDR3 length equals 14 residues. Looked up from germline, CDR1 is SGHNT and CDR2 is YENEEA. The CDR3 sequence: CASSSRTSPYEQYF. The CDR3 DNA reads as TGTGCCAGCAGCTCAAGGACTAGCCCCTACGAGCAGTACTTC. Based on the CDR3 plus reference TRBV11-3 and TRBJ2-7, the full variable domain is EAGVVQSPRYKIIEKKQPVAFWCNPISGHNTLYWYLQNLGQGPELLIRYENEEAVDDSQLPKDRFSAERLKGVDSTLKIQPAELGDSAVYLCASSSRTSPYEQYFGPGTRLTVT.

The V call is TRBV6-5, the J call TRBJ1-5, with 7 bases aligning to TRBD1. The germline gives CDR1 MNHEY, CDR2 SVGAGI. This CDR3 is 13 amino acids long. V lost 6 bases and J lost 4; bases outside the gene matches: 3. This chain's CDR3 is CASRRQGNQPQHF. CDR3 bases: TGTGCCAGCAGAAGACAGGGTAATCAGCCCCAGCATTTT.

This chain connects TRBV9 to TRBJ2-6; 8 bases fit TRBD1. V was pared by 3 bases and J by 0 bases, with 8 bases of the junction left unmatched. The length of the CDR3 is 18 residues. Germline assignment: CDR1 SGDLS and CDR2 YYNGEE. The CDR3, as DNA: TGTGCCAGCAGCGGAGGGGACAGGATAAGCTCTGGGGCCAACGTCCTGACTTTC. This gives the protein CASSGGDRISSGANVLTF.

The J gene is TRBJ1-1, the V gene TRBV9; 12 bases align to TRBD1. From germline, CDR1 is SGDLS and CDR2 YYNGEE. CDR3 length: 15 amino acids. Trimming removed 2 bases from V and 3 bases from J; junction bases left unmatched: 2. The CDR3 region has the DNA TGTGCCAGCAGCGTCGGGACAGGGGGCCACACTGAAGCTTTCTTT. Its protein product is CASSVGTGGHTEAFF.

Details on this clone: Distinct nucleotide sequences in the sample also encode this CDR3. The chain couples TRBV11-3 to TRBJ2-7, with 7 bases that match TRBD1. The V and J ends lost 1 base and 2 bases, in that order; junction bases with no gene match: 2. Germline assignment: CDR1 SGHNT and CDR2 YENEEA. CDR3 size: 14 residues. CDR3 in amino acids: CASSLGTGPYEQYF. Here the CDR3 DNA reads TGTGCCAGCAGCTTAGGGACAGGACCCTACGAGCAGTACTTC.

V gene TRBV28 combines with J gene TRBJ1-1; 8 bases map to TRBD1. CDR1 and CDR2 from the germline V gene are MDHEN and SYDVKM. V shed 3 bases, J shed 4 bases, and the junction held 10 bases outside the gene matches. This CDR3 has 16 amino acids. The CDR3 region is CASSFLQGGLGTEAFF. CDR3 DNA sequence: TGTGCCAGCAGTTTTTTACAGGGGGGTTTGGGCACTGAAGCTTTCTTT. Full variable domain (outside the CDR3, taken from reference TRBV28 and TRBJ1-1): DVKVTQSSRYLVKRTGEKVFLECVQDMDHENMFWYRQDPGLGLRLIYFSYDVKMKEKGDIPEGYSVSREKKERFSLILESASTNQTSMYLCASSFLQGGLGTEAFFGQGTRLTVV.

The rearrangement uses TRBV27 and TRBJ2-3; possible D gene TRBD1, 6 bases. CDR3 size: 15 residues. CDR1 and CDR2 from the germline V gene are MNHEY and SMNVEV (reference sequence). V shed 6 bases and J shed 5 bases, with 18 bases lying between them. The CDR3: CASSPRATGIDTQYF. In nucleotides, the CDR3 is TGTGCCAGCAGCCCTCGCGCCACAGGGATAGATACGCAGTATTTT.

V gene TRBV4-2 combines with J gene TRBJ1-1; TRBD1 matches at 7 bases. Germline V CDR1 and CDR2: LGHNA, YNFKEQ. J was trimmed by 2 bases and V by 3 bases; bases with no gene match: 3. The length of the CDR3 is 14 residues. CDR3: CASSQGQINTEAFF. CDR3 nucleotides: TGTGCCAGCAGCCAGGGACAGATTAACACTGAAGCTTTCTTT.

Worth noting for this clone: Other DNA sequences in this sample translate to the same CDR3. The chain employs TRBV27 and TRBJ2-7; 7 bases align to TRBD2. The junction had 3 bases not matched to a gene; V was cut back by 3 bases and J by 4 bases. Germline lookup yields CDR1 MNHEY and CDR2 SMNVEV (reference sequence). The CDR3 runs 13 residues. The CDR3 loop reads CASSLTSSYEQYF. The CDR3 DNA reads TGTGCCAGCAGTTTGACTAGCAGTTACGAGCAGTACTTC.

This chain connects TRBV5-6 to TRBJ2-1; 12 nucleotides agree with TRBD1. V gave up 4 bases and J gave up 10 bases; unmatched junction bases: 6. The CDR3 is 14 amino acids. Germline V gene lookup returns CDR1 SGHDT and CDR2 YYEEEE. The CDR3 loop reads CASSPGQGAGEQFF. The CDR3 nucleotides are TGTGCCAGCAGCCCGGGACAGGGGGCAGGGGAGCAGTTCTTC.

This rearrangement joins TRBV19 to TRBJ2-2; maybe TRBD1 (6 bases). Germline CDR1 LNHDA, CDR2 SQIVND (reference sequence). There are 13 residues in the CDR3. V was clipped by 4 bases and J by 8 bases, with 11 bases between them. The CDR3 loop is CASSTQGKGELFF. Here the CDR3 DNA reads TGTGCCAGTAGTACACAGGGAAAGGGGGAGCTGTTTTTT.

V gene TRBV5-4 combines with J gene TRBJ1-1, with D uncertain. Germline V lookup: CDR1 SGHNT, CDR2 YYREEE (reference sequence). The CDR3 length is 12 residues. V was shortened by 0 bases and J by 4 bases, with 4 bases between the two germline ends. The CDR3 nucleotides are TGTGCCAGCAGCTTGGGGGCCACTGAAGCTTTCTTT. This sequence encodes CASSLGATEAFF.

The rearrangement joins TRBV7-8 to TRBJ1-1, with 10 positions matching TRBD1. This CDR3 contains 15 residues. Germline V gene sequence: CDR1 SGHVS, CDR2 FQNEAQ. J was trimmed by 4 bases and V by 5 bases; bases with no gene match: 7. CDR3 residues: CASSTRTGGFTEAFF. In DNA form, the CDR3 reads TGTGCCAGCAGCACACGGACAGGGGGTTTCACTGAAGCTTTCTTT.

The chain joins TRBV6-6 to TRBJ2-3; 10 bases agree with TRBD1. Germline loops: CDR1 MNHNY, CDR2 SVGAGI (reference sequence). V was pared by 6 bases and J by 4 bases, with 7 bases of the junction left unmatched. This CDR3 has 15 residues. The CDR3, as DNA: TGTGCCAGCAGACCGGGACAGGGGTCGTCAGATACGCAGTATTTT. Protein product: CASRPGQGSSDTQYF.

V and J are TRBV28 and TRBJ2-4; D is unclear. V dropped 7 bases and J dropped 3 bases, with 7 bases sitting between them. Per germline, CDR1 MDHEN and CDR2 SYDVKM. The CDR3 totals 12 residues. The CDR3 DNA follows: TGTGCCAGCAAAAGTAGCAAAAACATTCAGTACTTC. Residues: CASKSSKNIQYF.

The chain joins TRBV14 to TRBJ2-1; 11 bases align to TRBD2. The CDR3 length is 15 residues. V was pared by 6 bases and J by 3 bases, with 4 bases of the junction left unmatched. Germline lookup yields CDR1 SGHDN and CDR2 FVKESK. In DNA, the CDR3 is TGTGCCAGCAGGAAAACTAGCGGGAGCTACAATGAGCAGTTCTTC. It specifies CASRKTSGSYNEQFF.

The gene calls are TRBV2 and TRBJ1-1, with a tentative D call TRBD1 (5 bases). This CDR3 is 14 amino acids long. V dropped 7 bases and J dropped 1 base, with 13 bases sitting between them. Germline V lookup: CDR1 SNHLY, CDR2 FYNNEI. The CDR3 region is CASTRRGGNTEAFF. DNA for the CDR3: TGTGCCAGCACTAGGAGGGGAGGGAACACTGAAGCTTTCTTT.

The J gene is TRBJ2-1, the V gene TRBV28; maybe TRBD1 (6 bases). CDR3 length equals 18 residues. The V and J ends lost 7 bases and 0 bases respectively, with 22 bases between them. Per germline, CDR1 MDHEN and CDR2 SYDVKM. CDR3 region: CASIGGPTRLTSYNEQFF. CDR3 nucleotides: TGTGCCAGCATAGGGGGACCCACCCGGCTAACCTCCTACAATGAGCAGTTCTTC.

This chain joins TRBV9 and TRBJ1-6, with TRBD1 matching 7 bases. V gave up 3 bases and J gave up 7 bases; unmatched junction bases: 4. This CDR3 spans 14 amino acids. The V gene's germline CDR1 is SGDLS and CDR2 YYNGEE. CDR3: CASSGQGLNSPLHF. In nucleotides, the CDR3 is TGTGCCAGCAGCGGACAGGGTCTAAATTCACCCCTCCACTTT.

This clone was seen just once. This chain connects TRBV7-8 to TRBJ2-2; D is uncertain. Trimming took 0 bases from V and 5 from J, leaving 7 bases between them. This CDR3 has 14 residues. Looked up from germline, CDR1 is SGHVS and CDR2 is FQNEAQ. The DNA for the CDR3 is TGTGCCAGCAGCTTAGCGTACTATACCGGGGAGCTGTTTTTT. Protein: CASSLAYYTGELFF.

In DNA, the CDR3 is TGTGCAAGTCGCTTAGAGCATTGCGGGGACTTGAATGAGCAGTTCTTC. Translated, it gives CASRLEHCGDLNEQFF. J is TRBJ2-1 and V is TRBV12-2; TRBD2, the table's D call, was not compared with the DNA. TRBV12-2 is noted as a pseudogene. The length of the CDR3 is 16 residues.

This chain links TRBV4-3 with TRBJ2-1, with 9 nucleotides matching TRBD2. After removal of 0 bases from V and 0 bases from J, the junction contained 12 bases not matched to a gene. There are 20 residues in the CDR3. Germline CDR1 reads LGHNA; CDR2 reads YSLEER. DNA for the CDR3: TGCGCCAGCAGCCAAGATGTTAGTGGTAGCGGGAGAATCTCCTACAATGAGCAGTTCTTC. Amino acids: CASSQDVSGSGRISYNEQFF.

The chain joins TRBV6-1 to TRBJ1-6; no clear D. The V end lost 2 bases, the J end lost 14 bases, and 19 bases lay between the germline ends. Looked up from germline, CDR1 is MNHNS and CDR2 is SASEGT. This CDR3 region has 15 residues. This chain's CDR3 is CASSEIRSKSGTLHF. The CDR3 DNA sequence: TGTGCCAGCAGTGAAATTCGGAGCAAAAGTGGAACCCTCCACTTT.

The chain carries TRBV7-2 and TRBJ2-1; 9 bases fit TRBD2. The J segment lost 5 bases and the V segment lost 3 bases, leaving 5 bases of the junction unmatched. CDR1 and CDR2 from the germline V gene are SGHTA and FQGNSA. The CDR3 runs to 15 residues. The CDR3 here is CASSFSSGAHNEQFF. The CDR3 DNA sequence: TGTGCCAGCAGCTTTTCTAGCGGGGCCCACAATGAGCAGTTCTTC.

This clone was detected only a few times. The chain is built from TRBV5-1 and TRBJ2-7; D is unclear. The V gene lost 7 bases and the J gene lost 0 bases, with 11 bases spanning the gap. Germline V CDR1 and CDR2: SGHRS, YFSETQ. The CDR3 loop spans 13 amino acids. As DNA, the CDR3 is TGCGCCAGCCGCCGAGTCTCCTCCTACGAGCAGTACTTC. Encoded protein: CASRRVSSYEQYF.

V gene TRBV9 combines with J gene TRBJ1-2; 12 positions match TRBD1. Germline CDR1 reads SGDLS; CDR2 reads YYNGEE. The CDR3 sequence is 17 residues long. The trim removed 4 bases at V and 4 bases at J, leaving 11 bases unmatched. Here the CDR3 DNA reads TGTGCCAGCAGCATCTCCGGGACAGGGGGCCGTTTCTATGGCTACACCTTC. Encoded protein: CASSISGTGGRFYGYTF.

The chain joins TRBV28 to TRBJ2-2; 10 bases are a match to TRBD1. CDR1 is MDHEN and CDR2 is SYDVKM in the germline V gene. After removal of 6 bases from V and 7 bases from J, the junction contained 8 bases not matched to a gene. CDR3 length: 15 amino acids. The CDR3 DNA is TGTGCCAGCAGGTCGACAGGGGGCTCTGACGGGGAGCTGTTTTTT. This sequence encodes CASRSTGGSDGELFF.

The chain carries TRBV11-3 and TRBJ1-3, with unresolved D. From germline, CDR1 is SGHNT and CDR2 YENEEA. The CDR3 totals 17 residues. V was cut by 0 bases and J by 4 bases, with 16 bases left in between. The chain's CDR3 is CASSLESQDVRGNTIYF. The CDR3 coding sequence is TGTGCCAGCAGCTTAGAGAGCCAGGATGTAAGAGGAAACACCATATATTTT.

The chain recombines TRBV15 with TRBJ1-5; D remains unclear. The germline V gene encodes CDR1 LNHNV and CDR2 YYDKDF (reference sequence). This CDR3 contains 16 residues. Trimming pared 0 bases from V and 4 bases from J, leaving 13 bases between. CDR3 region: CATSRDVEDLNQPQHF. The DNA for the CDR3 is TGTGCCACCAGCAGAGATGTGGAGGATTTGAATCAGCCCCAGCATTTT.

CDR3 sequence reads: CASSFGLSTDTQYF. CDR3 coding DNA: TGTGCCAGCAGTTTCGGTTTGAGCACAGATACGCAGTATTTT. The V call is TRBV28, the J call TRBJ2-3; D ambiguous. Germline CDR1 and CDR2: MDHEN and SYDVKM. Trimming cost V 3 bases and J 0 bases, with 7 bases left between them. The CDR3 contains 14 residues.

The J gene is TRBJ2-3, the V gene TRBV5-1, with 8 positions matching TRBD1. This CDR3 is 14 amino acids long. V shed 6 bases, J shed 3 bases, and the junction held 6 bases outside the gene matches. CDR1 is SGHRS, CDR2 YFSETQ, per germline. In DNA form, the CDR3 reads TGCGCCAGCACCTGGACAGGGACGACAGATACGCAGTATTTT. The encoded protein is CASTWTGTTDTQYF.